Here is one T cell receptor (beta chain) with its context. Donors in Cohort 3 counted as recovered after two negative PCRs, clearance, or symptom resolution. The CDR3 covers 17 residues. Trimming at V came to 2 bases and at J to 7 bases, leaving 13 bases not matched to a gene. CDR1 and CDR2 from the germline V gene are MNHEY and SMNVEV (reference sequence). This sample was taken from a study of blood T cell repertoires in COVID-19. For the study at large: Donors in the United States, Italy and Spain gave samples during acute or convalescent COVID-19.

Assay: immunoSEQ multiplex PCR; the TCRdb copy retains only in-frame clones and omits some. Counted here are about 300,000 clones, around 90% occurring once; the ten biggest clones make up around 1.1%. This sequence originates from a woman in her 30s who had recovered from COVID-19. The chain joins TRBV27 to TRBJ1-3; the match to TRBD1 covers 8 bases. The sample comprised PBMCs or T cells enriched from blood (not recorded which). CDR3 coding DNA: TGTGCCAGCAGTTTAAGACAGGGGACGGCAGAAAGGAACACCATATATTTT. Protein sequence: CASSLRQGTAERNTIYF.